One sample yielded the 28 T cell receptor beta chains listed below, sequenced in a study of early T cells in non-severe SARS-CoV-2 infection. In TCRdb, the 5' RACE reads were re-called with MiXCR into one record per CDR3 protein. The table shows some 26,000 distinct CDR3 sequences, with around 4.5% occurring only once. Material for sequencing was whole blood. The receptor set was obtained from an adult who was a healthcare worker with PCR-confirmed SARS-CoV-2 infection or an uninfected control (not recorded which).

This clonotype was recorded at least ten times. The genes are TRBV7-9 and TRBJ1-6; 7 bases match TRBD1. Germline CDR1 is SEHNR and CDR2 is FQNEAQ (reference sequence). The ends lost 5 bases at V and 5 bases at J; junction bases unmatched: 9. The CDR3 covers 16 residues. The CDR3 nucleotides read TGTGCCAGCAGCGCACCGGGACAGCGAGATAATTCACCCCTCCACTTT. This encodes CASSAPGQRDNSPLHF.

This clonotype has ten or more counts. The rearrangement uses TRBV6-6 and TRBJ1-5; D remains unclear. The V gene's germline CDR1 is MNHNY and CDR2 SVGAGI (reference sequence). Trimming removed 7 bases from V and 5 bases from J, with 12 bases in between. This CDR3 has 13 residues. Here the CDR3 reads CASNYGSYQPQHF. The CDR3 DNA sequence: TGTGCCAGCAACTACGGTTCATATCAGCCCCAGCATTTT.

In its sample, this clonotype was seen many times. J is TRBJ1-1 and V is TRBV13; 11 bases map to TRBD1. The germline CDR1 and CDR2 sequences are PRHDT and FYEKMQ (reference sequence). CDR3 length equals 16 residues. V was clipped by 6 bases and J by 4 bases; unmatched bases: 10. The chain's CDR3 is CASSLLGQGVLTEAFF. The DNA of the CDR3 is TGTGCCAGCAGTTTGTTGGGACAGGGGGTACTCACTGAAGCTTTCTTT.

This chain links TRBV7-2 with TRBJ2-1; D is unresolved. V gave up 5 bases and J gave up 12 bases, with 23 bases separating them. Per germline, CDR1 SGHTA and CDR2 FQGNSA. The CDR3 has 15 residues. The CDR3 region is CASSLQALSLPTQFF. DNA for the CDR3: TGTGCCAGCAGCCTCCAGGCACTATCCCTGCCGACGCAGTTCTTC.

This clonotype was seen at least ten times. V usage is TRBV12-3 or TRBV12-4 and J usage is TRBJ2-3; 14 nucleotides line up with TRBD2. The CDR3 consists of 16 residues. J lost 3 bases, V lost 6 bases, and 5 bases had no gene match. The DNA for the CDR3 is TGTGCCAGCAGGCGGGGACTAGCGGGGGCGACAGATACGCAGTATTTT. Its protein is CASRRGLAGATDTQYF.

This clonotype has ten or more counts. The chain is built from TRBV28 and TRBJ1-6; a possible D gene is TRBD1 (6 bases). The germline V gene encodes CDR1 MDHEN and CDR2 SYDVKM. The CDR3 is 13 amino acids. Trimming removed 5 bases at V and 10 bases at J, with 12 bases between. The CDR3 bases are TGTGCCAGCAGTCCCGGGGGGGGCTCACCCCTCCACTTT. Amino acid sequence: CASSPGGGSPLHF. Full variable domain (missing parts from reference TRBV28 and TRBJ1-6): DVKVTQSSRYLVKRTGEKVFLECVQDMDHENMFWYRQDPGLGLRLIYFSYDVKMKEKGDIPEGYSVSREKKERFSLILESASTNQTSMYLCASSPGGGSPLHFGNGTRLTVT.

This clonotype was counted ten times or more. The chain has TRBV28 and TRBJ1-6; perhaps TRBD1 as D (5 bases). This CDR3 is built from 15 residues. The germline V gene has CDR1 MDHEN and CDR2 SYDVKM. Trimming shortened V by 10 bases and J by 6 bases, and 19 bases separated the two germline ends. The CDR3 sequence is CAIKRITGPNSPLHF. The CDR3 DNA is TGTGCCATTAAGCGGATAACAGGACCTAATTCACCCCTCCACTTT.

Sample share makes this clonotype medium-sized. This chain joins TRBV12-3 or TRBV12-4 and TRBJ1-2; unclear D gene. This CDR3 contains 13 residues. The V end was cut by 2 bases, the J end by 3 bases, with 7 bases between. Here the CDR3 reads CASSLRRDYGYTF. CDR3 sequence (DNA): TGTGCCAGCAGTTTACGGAGGGACTATGGCTACACCTTC.

Ten or more counts support this clonotype. This chain connects TRBV30 to TRBJ1-1; D gene ambiguous. Germline CDR1 is GTSNPN and CDR2 is SVGIG (reference sequence). The CDR3 runs to 12 residues. Trimming shortened V by 1 base and J by 4 bases, and 7 bases separated the two germline ends. The CDR3 here is CAWSGGVTEAFF. DNA for the CDR3: TGTGCCTGGAGTGGCGGGGTCACTGAAGCTTTCTTT.

This clonotype was recorded a few times. The chain couples TRBV11-2 to TRBJ2-6, with TRBD1 identical over 11 bases. The germline V gene has CDR1 SGHAT and CDR2 FQNNGV. The junction had 7 bases not matched to a gene; V was cut back by 5 bases and J by 1 base. This CDR3 comprises 18 residues. CDR3 region: CASSPVGQGASGANVLTF. CDR3 DNA sequence: TGTGCCAGCAGCCCCGTCGGACAGGGGGCTTCTGGGGCCAACGTCCTGACTTTC.

This clonotype was observed many times. This chain uses TRBV25-1 with TRBJ2-5; tentatively, D is TRBD2 (7 bases). V was cut by 3 bases and J by 4 bases, with 18 bases left in between. The CDR3 runs to 16 residues. The germline CDR1 and CDR2 sequences are MGHDK and SYGVNS. CDR3 residues: CASSDRGAGVGETQYF. CDR3 nucleotides: TGTGCCAGCAGTGACCGGGGGGCAGGGGTAGGAGAGACCCAGTACTTC.

This clonotype was observed a handful of times. V and J are TRBV29-1 and TRBJ2-2; TRBD1 aligns across 9 bases. CDR1 is SQVTM, CDR2 ANQGSEA, per germline. The V gene end was trimmed by 2 bases and the J gene end by 7 bases; junction bases not matched to a gene: 11. This CDR3 region has 16 residues. CDR3 DNA: TGCAGCGTTGAAATGCGGGACAGGGTTTCCATCGGGGAGCTGTTTTTT. Its protein product is CSVEMRDRVSIGELFF.

This clonotype was detected many times. V is TRBV5-5 and J is TRBJ2-1; D possibly corresponds to TRBD2 (6 bases). Germline CDR1 SGHKS, CDR2 YYEKEE (reference sequence). V gave up 1 base and J gave up 4 bases, with 12 bases separating them. The CDR3 consists of 15 residues. CDR3 sequence: CASSLLAGSYNEQFF. CDR3 bases: TGTGCCAGCAGCTTGCTGGCGGGATCTTACAATGAGCAGTTCTTC. Supplemented by reference TRBV5-5 and TRBJ2-1, the full variable domain reads DAGVTQSPTHLIKTRGQQVTLRCSPISGHKSVSWYQQVLGQGPQFIFQYYEKEERGRGNFPDRFSARQFPNYSSELNVNALLLGDSALYLCASSLLAGSYNEQFFGPGTRLTVL.

This clonotype was picked up many times. V and J are TRBV7-9 and TRBJ2-2, with 7 positions matching TRBD1. Per germline, CDR1 SEHNR and CDR2 FQNEAQ (reference sequence). CDR3 length: 15 residues. J was trimmed by 6 bases and V by 4 bases; bases with no gene match: 8. CDR3: CASSSQRGLAGELFF. The CDR3 DNA is TGTGCCAGCAGCTCGCAGAGGGGGCTTGCCGGGGAGCTGTTTTTT.

This clonotype showed up many times. The V and J genes are TRBV2 and TRBJ1-3, with a weak D call TRBD1 (6 bases). Germline V gives CDR1 SNHLY, CDR2 FYNNEI. Trimming cost V 7 bases and J 4 bases, with 17 bases left between them. This CDR3 is built from 15 residues. The CDR3 region has the DNA TGTGCCAGCACCCTTCAAACAGGGTACGGAAACACCATATATTTT. This translates into CASTLQTGYGNTIYF.

This clonotype has a count of ten or more. This chain links TRBV12-3 or TRBV12-4 with TRBJ2-3, with D hard to call. V lost 5 bases and J lost 6, with 15 bases in between. CDR3 length: 14 amino acids. The CDR3 reads CASSPSTFFDTQYF. In DNA form, the CDR3 reads TGTGCCAGCAGTCCCTCAACATTCTTCGATACGCAGTATTTT.

This clonotype was observed many times. The chain is built from TRBV30 and TRBJ2-3; possibly TRBD2 for D (6 bases). The germline V gene has CDR1 GTSNPN and CDR2 SVGIG (reference sequence). V dropped 0 bases and J dropped 1 base, with 8 bases sitting between them. CDR3 size: 14 residues. This CDR3 is CAWSVGGGTDTQYF. CDR3 nucleotides: TGTGCCTGGAGTGTAGGAGGGGGCACAGATACGCAGTATTTT.

This clonotype was seen many times. J is TRBJ1-1 and V is TRBV5-1, with TRBD1 matching over 8 bases. Germline CDR1 and CDR2: SGHRS and YFSETQ. With 5 bases clipped from V and 10 bases from J, the junction kept 10 bases outside the gene matches. This CDR3 has 13 residues. Here the CDR3 DNA reads TGCGCCAGCAGTCTTGAACGGGACAGGAGAGCTTTCTTT. It codes for CASSLERDRRAFF.

At least ten counts were recorded for this clonotype. V usage is TRBV6-1 and J usage is TRBJ2-1, with D unclear. CDR3 size: 11 residues. Per the germline V gene, CDR1 is MNHNS and CDR2 is SASEGT. V shed 7 bases and J shed 5 bases, with 6 bases lying between them. CDR3 residues: CASMENNEQFF. The CDR3 DNA reads TGTGCCAGCATGGAGAACAATGAGCAGTTCTTC.

In this sample, this clonotype turned up many times. The chain carries TRBV21-1 and TRBJ2-7; the DNA was not compared with TRBD1, the D call given in the table. TRBV21-1 constitutes a pseudogene. The CDR3 totals 19 residues. The CDR3 nucleotides are TGTGCCAGCAGCATCTCTGGGGGACGGAGACCCAACGTCTCCTACGAGCAGTACTTC. As protein: CASSISGGRRPNVSYEQYF.

This clonotype came up many times. The chain carries TRBV20-1 and TRBJ1-1; D possibly corresponds to TRBD1 (5 bases). The V and J ends lost 5 bases and 4 bases respectively, with 17 bases between them. From germline, CDR1 is DFQATT and CDR2 SNEGSKA (reference sequence). CDR3 length: 14 amino acids. CDR3 coding DNA: TGCAGTGCTCGATCGGGCAGGGACCTCACTGAAGCTTTCTTT. It specifies CSARSGRDLTEAFF.

This clonotype was recorded at least ten times. Here the CDR3 reads CASSPNIREQYF. The CDR3 DNA follows: TGTGCCAGCAGTCCCAACATACGCGAGCAGTACTTC. This chain uses TRBV12-3 or TRBV12-4 with TRBJ2-7; D gene uncertain. The ends were cut back, 5 bases at V and 6 bases at J, with 11 bases in the middle. The CDR3 spans 12 residues.

This clonotype was counted ten times or more. The V and J genes are TRBV5-8 and TRBJ1-5, with a possible D match to TRBD1 (6 bases). The CDR3 runs 15 residues. Germline V gives CDR1 SGHTS, CDR2 YDEGEE. Trimming shortened V by 2 bases and J by 0 bases, and 9 bases separated the two germline ends. The CDR3 region is CASSFRGISNQPQHF. DNA for the CDR3: TGTGCCAGCAGCTTCAGGGGAATTAGCAATCAGCCCCAGCATTTT.

This clonotype was counted at least ten times. The rearrangement links TRBV9 to TRBJ1-6, with D tentatively TRBD1 (6 bases). This CDR3 has 15 amino acids. Deletions cut 4 bases from V and 8 bases from J, with 16 bases between. Looked up from germline, CDR1 is SGDLS and CDR2 is YYNGEE. The CDR3 loop reads CASSPVGGAYSPLHF. The DNA for the CDR3 is TGTGCCAGCAGCCCCGTTGGGGGGGCCTATTCACCCCTCCACTTT.

This clonotype was seen ten or more times. The rearrangement uses TRBV12-3 or TRBV12-4 and TRBJ2-1; D may be TRBD2 (6 bases). With 6 bases removed from V and 5 bases from J, the gap between germline ends came to 17 bases. The CDR3 extends over 15 amino acids. In DNA, the CDR3 is TGTGCCAGCAGCAGCCATTGGCGGGGAAACAATGAGCAGTTCTTC. This codes for CASSSHWRGNNEQFF.

This clonotype was observed many times. The chain employs TRBV19 and TRBJ2-5; TRBD1 aligns across 7 bases. V gave up 9 bases and J gave up 1 base; unmatched junction bases: 5. Germline lookup yields CDR1 LNHDA and CDR2 SQIVND (reference sequence). The CDR3 loop spans 13 amino acids. CDR3 sequence: CASRRQGQETQYF. CDR3 coding DNA: TGTGCCAGCAGGAGACAGGGCCAAGAGACCCAGTACTTC.

Ten or more counts support this clonotype. V is TRBV5-6 and J is TRBJ1-4; D is undetermined. This CDR3 is 13 amino acids long. Germline V lookup: CDR1 SGHDT, CDR2 YYEEEE. Trimming cost V 1 base and J 8 bases, with 9 bases left between them. CDR3 region: CASSLRVGEKLFF. CDR3 nucleotides: TGTGCCAGCAGCTTGAGGGTGGGGGAAAAACTGTTTTTT.

This clonotype came up many times. The chain has TRBV20-1 and TRBJ2-7; 15 nucleotides match TRBD2. The germline V gene has CDR1 DFQATT and CDR2 SNEGSKA (reference sequence). The CDR3 totals 17 residues. J lost 1 base, V lost 6 bases, and 10 bases had no gene match. CDR3: CSAQPGLAGGLSYEQYF. CDR3 DNA sequence: TGCAGTGCGCAACCGGGACTAGCGGGGGGATTGTCCTACGAGCAGTACTTC.